A single sample is the source of the 15 T cell receptor beta chains below, sequenced in a study of OX40 agonist ivuxolimab in advanced cancers. Sequencing used immunoSEQ multiplex PCR; TCRdb keeps in-frame clones, though not all of them. The table records roughly 110,000 clones, roughly nine tenths of them present only once. This sample comprised CD4+ or CD8+ T cells sorted from blood, obtained in a trial of the OX40 agonist ivuxolimab. Receptor source: an adult with an advanced solid tumor such as melanoma, head and neck, liver or kidney cancer.

This clone was picked up one time. Written as DNA, the CDR3 is TGTGCCAGCAAGTACCGGGGGGGGCGAATAAGATCCTACAATGAGCAGTTCTTC. Its translation is CASKYRGGRIRSYNEQFF. V is TRBV5-8 and J is TRBJ2-1, with TRBD2 identical over 8 bases. J lost 1 base, V lost 6 bases, and 15 bases had no gene match. CDR3 size: 18 residues. Germline-derived CDR1 and CDR2 are SGHTS and YDEGEE.

The J gene is TRBJ1-5, the V gene TRBV28; D gene ambiguous. The length of the CDR3 is 15 residues. CDR1 is MDHEN, CDR2 SYDVKM, per germline. Trimming cost V 2 bases and J 3 bases, with 11 bases left between them. The CDR3 bases are TGTGCCAGCAGTTTAAGATCAGGCCTCAATCAGCCCCAGCATTTT. Its translation is CASSLRSGLNQPQHF. Full variable domain (missing parts from reference TRBV28 and TRBJ1-5): DVKVTQSSRYLVKRTGEKVFLECVQDMDHENMFWYRQDPGLGLRLIYFSYDVKMKEKGDIPEGYSVSREKKERFSLILESASTNQTSMYLCASSLRSGLNQPQHFGDGTRLSIL.

The genes are TRBV23-1 and TRBJ1-2; 9 bases line up with TRBD1. TRBV23-1 qualifies as an ORF whose function is uncertain. The CDR3 consists of 17 residues. Unmatched junction bases numbered 17, after V lost 7 bases and J lost 5 bases. CDR3 DNA: TGCGCCAGCATACGGGACAGGGAAACCCCTGCCATATATGGCTACACCTTC. It yields the protein CASIRDRETPAIYGYTF.

This chain links TRBV7-2 with TRBJ1-1, with D possibly TRBD1 on 6 matching bases. Germline CDR1 and CDR2: SGHTA and FQGNSA. There are 14 residues in the CDR3. Trimming removed 7 bases from V and 0 bases from J, with 12 bases in between. The CDR3 sequence is CASTRTDMNTEAFF. The CDR3 bases are TGTGCCAGCACCAGGACAGACATGAACACTGAAGCTTTCTTT.

V gene TRBV4-3 combines with J gene TRBJ2-5; 8 bases align to TRBD2. The CDR3 covers 15 residues. V lost 0 bases to trimming and J lost 5 bases; unmatched junction nucleotides: 5. From germline, CDR1 is LGHNA and CDR2 YSLEER. The CDR3 nucleotides read TGCGCCAGCAGCCAAGACCTGACTAGCGTTGAGACCCAGTACTTC. As protein: CASSQDLTSVETQYF.

The chain is built from TRBV7-9 and TRBJ2-2; D uncertain. Germline values: CDR1 SEHNR, CDR2 FQNEAQ (reference sequence). V was pared by 7 bases and J by 0 bases, with 12 bases between. The CDR3 totals 15 residues. Here the CDR3 reads CASNLTKTNTGELFF. CDR3 coding DNA: TGTGCCAGCAACCTGACAAAAACGAACACCGGGGAGCTGTTTTTT.

This rearrangement joins TRBV7-2 to TRBJ2-7, with 10 bases that match TRBD2. With 2 bases clipped from V and 1 base from J, the junction kept 2 bases outside the gene matches. This CDR3 comprises 15 residues. Per germline, CDR1 SGHTA and CDR2 FQGNSA. The CDR3 sequence: CASSLQLAGSYEQYF. The CDR3 DNA reads as TGTGCCAGCAGCTTACAACTAGCGGGGTCCTACGAGCAGTACTTC.

The chain recombines TRBV18 with TRBJ2-2; unclear D gene. In germline, CDR1 is KGHSH, CDR2 LQKENI. The germline V and J ends were trimmed by 2 bases and 6 bases, with 16 bases remaining between them. The CDR3 consists of 16 residues. CDR3 sequence: CASSPATLPGAGELFF. DNA for the CDR3: TGTGCCAGCTCACCAGCAACCCTCCCTGGAGCCGGGGAGCTGTTTTTT.

This sequence joins TRBV5-5 and TRBJ2-1; tentatively, D is TRBD2 (7 bases). Trimming removed 0 bases at V and 7 bases at J, with 17 bases between. The CDR3 is 16 residues long. Germline loops: CDR1 SGHKS, CDR2 YYEKEE (reference sequence). The CDR3 bases are TGTGCCAGCAGCTTGGATGCGGGGGCATTATGGAATGAGCAGTTCTTC. This codes for CASSLDAGALWNEQFF. The full variable domain, in which reference TRBV5-5 and TRBJ2-1 provide the parts outside the CDR3, is DAGVTQSPTHLIKTRGQQVTLRCSPISGHKSVSWYQQVLGQGPQFIFQYYEKEERGRGNFPDRFSARQFPNYSSELNVNALLLGDSALYLCASSLDAGALWNEQFFGPGTRLTVL.

The genes are TRBV28 and TRBJ2-7; no definite D call. This CDR3 comprises 12 residues. The V gene lost 3 bases and the J gene lost 5 bases, with 8 bases spanning the gap. Germline assignment: CDR1 MDHEN and CDR2 SYDVKM. The CDR3 nucleotides read TGTGCCAGCAGTTTGGACCCCCACGAGCAGTACTTC. Residues: CASSLDPHEQYF.

The rearrangement joins TRBV4-3 to TRBJ2-5, with D possibly being TRBD1 or TRBD2 (5 bases each). CDR3 length: 16 amino acids. Germline CDR1 reads LGHNA; CDR2 reads YSLEER. With 3 bases removed from V and 1 base from J, the gap between germline ends came to 15 bases. The CDR3 DNA is TGCGCCAGCAGCCATAAAACCGGGACCCCCCAAGAGACCCAGTACTTC. The encoded protein is CASSHKTGTPQETQYF.

The chain recombines TRBV4-1 with TRBJ2-7; possibly TRBD1 for D (5 bases). The J call is doubtful: the DNA matches TRBJ2-5 better. The CDR3 is made up of 15 amino acids. Germline V lookup: CDR1 MGHRA, CDR2 YSYEKL. The CDR3 loop is CASSQDRQGGETQYF. DNA for the CDR3: TGCGCCAGCAGCCAAGATCGCCAGGGTGGGGAGACCCAGTACTTC.

The V and J genes are TRBV11-2 and TRBJ1-4; a weak D match, TRBD1 (5 bases). Trimming shortened V by 3 bases and J by 7 bases, and 15 bases separated the two germline ends. CDR3 length: 15 residues. The germline V gene encodes CDR1 SGHAT and CDR2 FQNNGV. CDR3: CASSLAGSRGEKLFF. CDR3 nucleotides: TGTGCCAGCAGCTTGGCCGGGTCGAGGGGTGAAAAACTGTTTTTT.

The chain has TRBV19 and TRBJ2-7; 9 bases match TRBD1. There are 14 residues in the CDR3. Looked up from germline, CDR1 is LNHDA and CDR2 is SQIVND (reference sequence). Trimming removed 3 bases from V and 4 bases from J; junction bases left unmatched: 4. CDR3 coding DNA: TGTGCCAGTAGTATCGGACAGGGGCGGTACGAGCAGTACTTC. It specifies CASSIGQGRYEQYF. The entire variable domain, with the rest obtained from reference TRBV19 and TRBJ2-7, is as follows: DGGITQSPKYLFRKEGQNVTLSCEQNLNHDAMYWYRQDPGQGLRLIYYSQIVNDFQKGDIAEGYSVSREKKESFPLTVTSAQKNPTAFYLCASSIGQGRYEQYFGPGTRLTVT.

The rearrangement links TRBV5-1 to TRBJ1-1; 10 nucleotides align to TRBD1. J gave up 1 base and V 1 base, and 1 base lay outside the gene matches. Germline V gene sequence: CDR1 SGHRS, CDR2 YFSETQ. CDR3 length: 15 residues. The CDR3 reads CASSLRDRGNTEAFF. CDR3 DNA: TGCGCCAGCAGCTTGCGGGACAGGGGGAACACTGAAGCTTTCTTT.